Below, 28 T cell receptor beta chains from the same sample are listed, as sequenced in a study of control samples from healthy donors and cancer patients (TCRdb year 2020). Library preparation was by the immunoSEQ multiplex PCR assay. Entries here come from immuneACCESS through TCRdb and include only in-frame sequences with V and J called. Some clones fail to appear in such tables; in the studies checked, an unresolved V gene covers under half of the shortfall, and the cause of the remainder is unknown. For this sample there are approximately 140,000 clones; about nine tenths appear just once. The biggest ten clones account for just over 8.5% of the sample. Sequenced input: blood. The receptors stem from a woman aged 25 to 39 in good health.

The chain recombines TRBV29-1 with TRBJ1-5; D is unclear. Trimming stripped 6 bases from V and 3 bases from J, with 12 bases between. The CDR3 extends over 13 amino acids. The germline gives CDR1 SQVTM, CDR2 ANQGSEA. This chain's CDR3 is CSVQAPDNQPQHF. CDR3 coding DNA: TGCAGCGTCCAGGCCCCGGACAATCAGCCCCAGCATTTT.

The chain recombines TRBV28 with TRBJ2-2; D may be TRBD1 (6 bases). Looked up from germline, CDR1 is MDHEN and CDR2 is SYDVKM. This CDR3 contains 14 residues. V was cut by 9 bases and J by 6 bases, with 17 bases left in between. This CDR3 reads CARNLDRRAGELFF. The CDR3 DNA reads TGTGCCAGGAACCTCGACAGGCGAGCCGGGGAGCTGTTTTTT.

The chain links TRBV29-1 to TRBJ1-2; TRBD1 is a possible D gene (6 bases). Per the germline V gene, CDR1 is SQVTM and CDR2 is ANQGSEA. The CDR3 contains 14 residues. Trimming took off 3 bases at V and 6 bases at J, with 17 bases between the two ends. This chain's CDR3 is CSVEAQGSSDGYTF. The DNA of the CDR3 is TGCAGCGTTGAGGCACAGGGCTCGTCGGATGGCTACACCTTC.

The chain recombines TRBV11-1 with TRBJ2-7, with TRBD2 identical over 10 bases. The CDR3 loop spans 16 amino acids. CDR1 and CDR2 from the germline V gene are SGHAT and FQDESV (reference sequence). Trimming cost V 4 bases and J 0 bases; bases outside gene matches: 6. CDR3 in DNA: TGTGCCAGCAGCTCCTCCTCTAGCGGGAGCTCCTACGAGCAGTACTTC. This codes for CASSSSSSGSSYEQYF.

The J gene is TRBJ1-1, the V gene TRBV3-1 (or the pseudogene TRBV3-2), with no clear D. With 4 bases removed from V and 4 bases from J, the gap between germline ends came to 10 bases. The CDR3 spans 13 residues. Germline CDR1 is LGHDT and CDR2 is YNNKEL (reference sequence). The CDR3 DNA sequence: TGTGCCAGCAGCCCCCGGAGGAGCACTGAAGCTTTCTTT. This codes for CASSPRRSTEAFF.

There are a few counts of this clone. The chain joins TRBV5-1 to TRBJ1-2; D is unclear. The ends were cut back, 5 bases at V and 4 bases at J, with 15 bases in the middle. Germline V lookup: CDR1 SGHRS, CDR2 YFSETQ. The CDR3 sequence is 14 residues long. CDR3 bases: TGCGCCAGCAGGCAGCGTTTGGGCCCCTATGGCTACACCTTC. Its protein is CASRQRLGPYGYTF.

The chain carries TRBV27 and TRBJ2-5, with unresolved D. The V gene's germline CDR1 is MNHEY and CDR2 SMNVEV (reference sequence). This CDR3 is 13 amino acids long. V lost 2 bases and J lost 5, with 9 bases in between. CDR3 nucleotides: TGTGCCAGCAGTTTAGTTCACCGCGAGACCCAGTACTTC. Protein product: CASSLVHRETQYF.

A single count supports this clone. The chain links TRBV6-5 to TRBJ2-1; 8 nucleotides match TRBD1. The CDR3 is made up of 14 amino acids. J lost 3 bases, V lost 6 bases, and 4 bases had no gene match. CDR1 and CDR2 from the germline V gene are MNHEY and SVGAGI. DNA for the CDR3: TGTGCCAGCAGAACAGGGGGTAACTACAATGAGCAGTTCTTC. Encoded protein: CASRTGGNYNEQFF.

The rearrangement links TRBV2 to TRBJ2-7, with unresolved D. V was trimmed by 7 bases and J by 5 bases, leaving 12 bases between them. CDR1 is SNHLY, CDR2 FYNNEI, per germline. This CDR3 region has 12 residues. CDR3 in DNA: TGTGCCAGCAAGGGAAATACCCACGAGCAGTACTTC. Translated, it gives CASKGNTHEQYF.

J is TRBJ2-4 and V is TRBV30; tentative D call: TRBD1 (5 bases). The CDR3 is 11 residues long. Trimming removed 5 bases from V and 6 bases from J, with 8 bases in between. Germline V gives CDR1 GTSNPN, CDR2 SVGIG (reference sequence). CDR3 sequence (DNA): TGTGCCTGGGCCAGGGCAAACATTCAGTACTTC. This encodes CAWARANIQYF.

In this sample, this clone turned up a few times. The chain links TRBV29-1 to TRBJ2-7; D not certain. The CDR3 runs 12 residues. Germline CDR1 SQVTM, CDR2 ANQGSEA. V shed 1 base and J shed 5 bases, with 9 bases lying between them. CDR3 sequence reads: CSVEVPLNEQYF. The CDR3 DNA reads as TGCAGCGTTGAAGTCCCGTTAAACGAGCAGTACTTC.

This rearrangement joins TRBV7-2 to TRBJ2-1; D call uncertain. Germline CDR1 SGHTA, CDR2 FQGNSA. Trimming pared 1 base from V and 6 bases from J, leaving 16 bases between. This CDR3 is 16 amino acids long. As DNA, the CDR3 is TGTGCCAGCAGCTTAGAATTTAGTACCCCCCCCAATGAGCAGTTCTTC. This translates into CASSLEFSTPPNEQFF.

This rearrangement joins TRBV5-1 to TRBJ2-6; D may be TRBD1 (5 bases). V was cut by 2 bases and J by 4 bases, with 7 bases left in between. CDR1 SGHRS and CDR2 YFSETQ come from the germline V gene. This CDR3 has 14 residues. DNA for the CDR3: TGCGCCAGCAGCTTTGGGGCCGGGGCCAACGTCCTGACTTTC. Protein: CASSFGAGANVLTF.

The chain combines TRBV14 with TRBJ1-2; TRBD1 aligns across 7 bases. After removal of 5 bases from V and 3 bases from J, the junction contained 9 bases not matched to a gene. This CDR3 is 15 amino acids long. Germline values: CDR1 SGHDN, CDR2 FVKESK. CDR3 sequence reads: CASSSGDREDYGYTF. The CDR3 nucleotides are TGTGCCAGCAGCTCGGGGGACAGAGAGGACTATGGCTACACCTTC.

This clone was detected only a few times. The chain employs TRBV29-1 and TRBJ2-1, with D possibly being TRBD2 (6 bases). The CDR3 has 10 amino acids. Germline values: CDR1 SQVTM, CDR2 ANQGSEA. Trimming removed 3 bases at V and 15 bases at J, with 12 bases between. The CDR3 region is CSVDETRGFF. The CDR3 DNA sequence: TGCAGCGTTGACGAGACTAGGGGGTTCTTC.

This clone was seen only once. The chain's CDR3 is CASSLVTQSSYEQYF. CDR3 coding DNA: TGCGCCAGCAGCTTGGTCACGCAGAGCTCCTACGAGCAGTACTTC. The chain has TRBV5-1 and TRBJ2-7, with unresolved D. The CDR3 is 15 amino acids. The germline V gene has CDR1 SGHRS and CDR2 YFSETQ. V dropped 0 bases and J dropped 0 bases, with 10 bases sitting between them.

The rearrangement links TRBV4-1 to TRBJ2-1; 7 nucleotides agree with TRBD2. Per the germline V gene, CDR1 is MGHRA and CDR2 is YSYEKL. CDR3 length equals 16 residues. Losses at the gene ends were 2 bases for V and 8 bases for J; bases not matched to a gene: 12. The CDR3 sequence: CASSQTGAGVVDEQFF. The CDR3 coding sequence is TGCGCCAGCAGCCAAACTGGGGCGGGAGTGGTGGATGAGCAGTTCTTC.

V and J are TRBV3-1 (or the pseudogene TRBV3-2) and TRBJ2-3; D perhaps matches TRBD2 (5 bases). Trimming stripped 2 bases from V and 10 bases from J, with 13 bases between. Germline assignment: CDR1 LGHDT and CDR2 YNNKEL (reference sequence). The CDR3 is made up of 13 amino acids. CDR3 loop: CASSQPQLGAQYF. The CDR3 nucleotides read TGTGCCAGCAGCCAACCGCAGTTGGGAGCGCAGTATTTT.

J is TRBJ2-7 and V is TRBV5-1; 8 bases map to TRBD2. Germline V CDR1 and CDR2: SGHRS, YFSETQ. V lost 4 bases to trimming and J lost 0 bases; unmatched junction nucleotides: 9. This CDR3 comprises 16 residues. CDR3 DNA: TGCGCCAGCAGCGGATCACTAGCGGACTCCTCCTACGAGCAGTACTTC. Translation gives CASSGSLADSSYEQYF.

Only one count was recorded for this clone. V and J are TRBV2 and TRBJ1-5, with D possibly matching TRBD1 (5 bases). The germline CDR1 and CDR2 sequences are SNHLY and FYNNEI. V lost 1 base, J lost 8 bases, and 12 bases lay in between. The CDR3 sequence is 14 residues long. The CDR3 sequence is CASSEGGPREPQHF. In DNA form, the CDR3 reads TGTGCCAGCAGTGAAGGGGGCCCAAGGGAGCCCCAGCATTTT.

This chain connects TRBV30 to TRBJ2-1; TRBD2 might be the D (6 bases). V was shortened by 6 bases and J by 3 bases, with 12 bases between the two germline ends. The CDR3 contains 13 residues. Germline V gene sequence: CDR1 GTSNPN, CDR2 SVGIG (reference sequence). CDR3: CACTGVNYNEQFF. CDR3 coding DNA: TGTGCCTGTACGGGGGTAAACTACAATGAGCAGTTCTTC.

This chain connects TRBV2 to TRBJ1-5; a weak D match, TRBD1 (5 bases). Germline assignment: CDR1 SNHLY and CDR2 FYNNEI. The CDR3 has 14 amino acids. V was cut by 4 bases and J by 8 bases, with 15 bases left in between. DNA of the CDR3: TGTGCCAGCAGTGTCATACTTTGGGGGGAGCCCCAGCATTTT. Its translation is CASSVILWGEPQHF.

The CDR3 DNA reads as TGTGCCAGCAGCGTTGTGTCGTTCGTCATGAACACTGAAGCTTTCTTT. This gives the protein CASSVVSFVMNTEAFF. The chain joins TRBV28 to TRBJ1-1, with D uncertain. The CDR3 loop spans 16 amino acids. Trimming took off 6 bases at V and 0 bases at J, with 17 bases between the two ends. The germline V gene encodes CDR1 MDHEN and CDR2 SYDVKM.

The rearrangement uses TRBV2 and TRBJ2-5; unclear D gene. Germline lookup yields CDR1 SNHLY and CDR2 FYNNEI. The CDR3 is made up of 12 amino acids. The V and J ends lost 6 bases and 5 bases respectively, with 10 bases between them. For the CDR3, the DNA is TGTGCCAGCAGCGACCTGGGGGAGACCCAGTACTTC. This encodes CASSDLGETQYF.

The chain carries TRBV23-1 and TRBJ2-5; no firm D call. TRBV23-1 is annotated as an ORF whose role is uncertain. V was cut by 7 bases and J by 2 bases, with 14 bases left in between. The CDR3 extends over 14 amino acids. The CDR3 nucleotides are TGCGCCAGCACCCAGTCAAAGGGTCAAGAGACCCAGTACTTC. Translating gives CASTQSKGQETQYF.

The rearrangement uses TRBV5-1 and TRBJ1-2, with 7 bases aligning to TRBD1. V lost 0 bases, J lost 4 bases, and 6 bases stayed unmatched. CDR1 is SGHRS and CDR2 is YFSETQ in the germline V gene. CDR3 length equals 15 residues. Written as DNA, the CDR3 is TGCGCCAGCAGCTTGGACCAGGGGGTAAGCTATGGCTACACCTTC. It encodes CASSLDQGVSYGYTF.

The CDR3: CASSVDHMHNSPLHF. For the CDR3, the DNA is TGTGCCAGCAGCGTAGATCACATGCATAATTCACCCCTCCACTTT. V is TRBV9 and J is TRBJ1-6, with D uncertain. The germline gives CDR1 SGDLS, CDR2 YYNGEE. The CDR3 sequence is 15 residues long. V lost 0 bases, J lost 5 bases, and 9 bases lay in between.

The chain employs TRBV6-5 and TRBJ1-2; 7 nucleotides agree with TRBD1. The CDR3 contains 15 residues. The V gene's germline CDR1 is MNHEY and CDR2 SVGAGI. The V segment lost 5 bases and the J segment 0 bases; nucleotides outside the gene matches: 6. The CDR3 DNA reads TGTGCCAGCAGTAGACGCAGGGGGGCTAACTATGGCTACACCTTC. Its protein is CASSRRRGANYGYTF.